What follows is one T cell receptor (beta chain) and its context. These data belong to a study of spatial heterogeneity in lung cancer. Trimming left V 2 bases short and J 1 base short, with 6 bases between. CDR3 length: 13 residues. The germline CDR1 and CDR2 sequences are SGHRS and YFSETQ. The time point: sample taken at primary tumor resection. Researchers sequenced whole RNA taken from tumor, nontumor lung or frozen PBMC without sorting. Each CDR3 protein gets one entry after TCRdb re-called the 5' RACE reads with MiXCR. The sample lists about 45,000 distinct CDR3 sequences; about 11% were seen once.

The source of this sequence is a female donor with early-stage non-small cell lung cancer. The chain recombines TRBV5-1 with TRBJ2-5, with D unresolved. The specimen comprised PBMCs, sampled at surgery. The CDR3 loop reads CASSFGLQETQYF. As DNA, the CDR3 is TGCGCCAGCAGCTTCGGCCTCCAAGAGACCCAGTACTTC.